The 17 T cell receptor beta chains below all came from one sample that was sequenced in a study of CD8 T cells in ankylosing spondylitis. From the 5' RACE reads, TCRdb called clonotypes with MiXCR, one entry per CDR3 protein. Here the sample spans 250,000 to 400,000 distinct CDR3 sequences, roughly 10% being singletons. The material sequenced was blood, either unsorted or a sorted T cell fraction (not recorded which). The source is a female donor with ankylosing spondylitis or in good health (not recorded which).

This clonotype was counted between two and nine times. CDR3 sequence: CASSPAQDLHGRELFF. The CDR3 DNA follows: TGTGCCAGCAGCCCGGCCCAGGACCTCCACGGCCGGGAGCTGTTTTTT. This sequence joins TRBV7-9 and TRBJ2-2; D is unclear. V was pared by 5 bases and J by 9 bases, with 22 bases between. The CDR3 totals 16 residues. The V gene's germline CDR1 is SEHNR and CDR2 FQNEAQ (reference sequence).

This clonotype appeared many times. J is TRBJ2-3 and V is TRBV7-2; D is ambiguous. V shed 1 base and J shed 2 bases, with 10 bases lying between them. CDR3 size: 15 residues. Germline CDR1 reads SGHTA; CDR2 reads FQGNSA. The CDR3 DNA reads as TGTGCCAGCAGCTTAGAGTTCCAAGACACAGATACGCAGTATTTT. Translating it yields CASSLEFQDTDTQYF.

This clonotype was seen at least ten times. V usage is TRBV9 and J usage is TRBJ2-5, with 7 bases identical to TRBD1. With V trimmed by 3 bases and J by 0 bases, 5 bases remained unmatched. This CDR3 spans 15 amino acids. CDR1 is SGDLS and CDR2 is YYNGEE in the germline V gene. CDR3 protein: CASSALQGYQETQYF. The CDR3 DNA is TGTGCCAGCAGCGCACTACAGGGGTACCAAGAGACCCAGTACTTC.

This chain connects TRBV20-1 to TRBJ2-3; 14 bases align to TRBD2. V shed 5 bases, J shed 4 bases, and the junction held 2 bases outside the gene matches. The CDR3 covers 14 residues. CDR1 is DFQATT and CDR2 is SNEGSKA in the germline V gene (reference sequence). The CDR3 sequence: CSAATSGRADTQYF. The DNA for the CDR3 is TGCAGTGCTGCGACTAGCGGGAGGGCAGATACGCAGTATTTT.

This clonotype was recorded at least ten times. This sequence joins TRBV12-3 or TRBV12-4 and TRBJ2-7; D not resolved. This CDR3 has 14 residues. Trimming took 7 bases from V and 0 from J, leaving 13 bases between them. The CDR3 spells CASTLGHSSYEQYF. The CDR3 DNA reads as TGTGCCAGCACCCTTGGGCACAGCTCCTACGAGCAGTACTTC.

This clonotype was counted ten times or more. The chain carries TRBV9 and TRBJ1-3; the match to TRBD1 covers 11 bases. With 0 bases clipped from V and 2 bases from J, the junction kept 7 bases outside the gene matches. Germline assignment: CDR1 SGDLS and CDR2 YYNGEE. The CDR3 is 18 amino acids. The CDR3 loop is CASSVARGQGATGNTIYF. CDR3 nucleotide sequence: TGTGCCAGCAGCGTAGCTCGAGGACAGGGGGCTACTGGAAACACCATATATTTT.

This chain connects TRBV20-1 to TRBJ2-1, with 12 bases aligning to TRBD2. Germline V gene sequence: CDR1 DFQATT, CDR2 SNEGSKA (reference sequence). The CDR3 has 15 residues. The V segment lost 3 bases and the J segment 9 bases; nucleotides outside the gene matches: 9. The CDR3 spells CSASLTSGGYGEQFF. The DNA of the CDR3 is TGCAGTGCTAGCCTGACTAGCGGGGGATATGGTGAGCAGTTCTTC.

CDR3 region: CASSLGGRLLYTQYF. CDR3 coding DNA: TGTGCCAGCAGTTTAGGGGGGAGGCTTCTGTATACGCAGTATTTT. The chain uses TRBV27 and TRBJ2-3; TRBD2 is a possible D gene (6 bases). CDR1 is MNHEY, CDR2 SMNVEV, per germline (reference sequence). The CDR3 spans 15 residues. V dropped 2 bases and J dropped 7 bases, with 16 bases sitting between them.

At least ten counts were recorded for this clonotype. This chain uses TRBV4-1 with TRBJ1-3; 9 bases fit TRBD1. After removal of 3 bases from V and 5 bases from J, the junction contained 11 bases not matched to a gene. Germline lookup yields CDR1 MGHRA and CDR2 YSYEKL. CDR3 length: 17 amino acids. This chain's CDR3 is CASSQASSGTGRNTIYF. CDR3 in DNA: TGCGCCAGCAGCCAGGCGTCTTCGGGGACAGGGAGAAACACCATATATTTT.

This clonotype came up many times. This chain links TRBV10-3 with TRBJ2-2; D is perhaps TRBD1 or TRBD2 (6 bases each). The CDR3 has 16 amino acids. With 7 bases removed from V and 1 base from J, the gap between germline ends came to 16 bases. Looked up from germline, CDR1 is ENHRY and CDR2 is SYGVKD. This CDR3 is CAIKRGAGLNTGELFF. The CDR3 coding sequence is TGTGCCATCAAGAGGGGGGCGGGGTTGAACACCGGGGAGCTGTTTTTT.

The rearrangement links TRBV20-1 to TRBJ2-3, with TRBD2 matching over 11 bases. The length of the CDR3 is 15 residues. CDR1 and CDR2 (germline): DFQATT, SNEGSKA (reference sequence). Trimming cost V 6 bases and J 2 bases; bases outside gene matches: 7. The CDR3 sequence is CSAQGTSGITDTQYF. In DNA, the CDR3 is TGCAGTGCCCAAGGGACTAGCGGCATCACAGATACGCAGTATTTT.

Regarding this clonotype: This clone may be a read error of a much larger clone one base away. The chain links TRBV7-2 to TRBJ1-1, with no clear D. This CDR3 spans 15 amino acids. The germline V and J ends were trimmed by 1 base and 4 bases, with 13 bases remaining between them. Germline V CDR1 and CDR2: SGHTA, FQGNSA. The CDR3 sequence: CASSLGLGLVTEAFF. For the CDR3, the DNA is TGTGCCAGCAGCTTAGGTTTGGGCCTCGTCACTGAAGCTTTCTTT.

This chain connects TRBV20-1 to TRBJ1-4, with D unclear. The V gene's germline CDR1 is DFQATT and CDR2 SNEGSKA (reference sequence). This CDR3 contains 14 residues. Between the trimmed V and J ends, which lost 5 bases and 7 bases, there was a span of 17 bases. The CDR3 region has the DNA TGCAGTGCTTGGAAGAGCCCCGAGGGTGAAAAACTGTTTTTT. The encoded protein is CSAWKSPEGEKLFF.

Only a few counts were recorded for this clonotype. The CDR3 loop is CASSPPLTGGSGYTF. CDR3 coding DNA: TGCGCCAGCAGCCCGCCCCTTACAGGGGGGTCCGGCTACACCTTC. V usage is TRBV5-1 and J usage is TRBJ1-2; TRBD1 agrees at 8 bases. This CDR3 contains 15 residues. Germline lookup yields CDR1 SGHRS and CDR2 YFSETQ. With 4 bases clipped from V and 8 bases from J, the junction kept 13 bases outside the gene matches.

There are many counts of this clonotype. The CDR3 DNA is TGCGCCAGCAGGGAATCCGAGCTCTACGAGCAGTACTTC. It translates to CASRESELYEQYF. The chain uses TRBV5-1 and TRBJ2-7; D is unclear. The germline V and J ends were trimmed by 5 bases and 3 bases, with 12 bases remaining between them. Germline V gene data show CDR1 as SGHRS and CDR2 as YFSETQ. CDR3 length: 13 residues.

The sample holds many counts of this clonotype. The chain carries TRBV5-1 and TRBJ1-6; 7 bases are shared with TRBD1. J lost 6 bases, V lost 4 bases, and 10 bases had no gene match. This CDR3 has 16 residues. The germline V gene encodes CDR1 SGHRS and CDR2 YFSETQ. The CDR3 DNA reads TGCGCCAGCAGCCTCTTTCGGGGGACAGTTAATTCACCCCTCCACTTT. Translating gives CASSLFRGTVNSPLHF.

This clonotype is a singleton in its sample. The gene calls are TRBV12-3 or TRBV12-4 and TRBJ2-1; TRBD1 aligns across 7 bases. CDR3 length: 13 amino acids. Losses at the gene ends were 4 bases for V and 6 bases for J; bases not matched to a gene: 3. The CDR3 loop is CASSYGTVNEQFF. The DNA of the CDR3 is TGTGCCAGCAGTTATGGGACAGTCAATGAGCAGTTCTTC.